This TCR beta chain emerged from a study of memory CD4+ T cells and cytomegalovirus serostatus. Study-wide results and limits: Each of 60 to 80 CMV-associated TCRbeta sequences occurred in one to five individuals.

In the authors' workflow: Out-of-frame sequences were removed, leaving 2 million to 2.5 million distinct TCRbeta sequences. Measured with immunoSEQ multiplex PCR; TCRdb has only the in-frame clones, and not every one. V and J calls and clone size are as listed in that table; D and trimming were resolved from the DNA. This sample has some 87,000 clones, with 75% to 85% found just once. Single viable CD3+CD4+CD8-CD45RO+ cells were sorted as the memory CD4+ T cells. Regarding this clone: Its target is unknown.

Trimming shortened V by 3 bases and J by 4 bases, and 15 bases separated the two germline ends. The V gene's germline CDR1 is MGHDK and CDR2 SYGVNS. The CDR3 contains 15 residues. This chain connects TRBV25-1 to TRBJ1-1, with D perhaps matching TRBD1 (5 bases). This TCR derives from an adult in good health and CMV-seropositive. Sequenced input: memory CD4+ T cells from blood. The CDR3 loop reads CASSDPQVGGTEAFF. As DNA, the CDR3 is TGTGCCAGCAGTGATCCCCAGGTTGGGGGCACTGAAGCTTTCTTT.